This T cell receptor beta chain was sequenced in a study of STAT5B mutations in CD4+ large granular lymphocyte leukemia. Some clones are missing from TCRdb's copy, which holds only in-frame ones; the method was immunoSEQ multiplex PCR. This table holds fewer than 50,000 clones, 80% to 90% found once. This clone has a handful of counts. This clonotype was obtained from a human donor in good health. Sample: CD4+ T cells from blood buffy coats.

The CDR3 loop reads CASSFAGATSGRNTGELFF. CDR3 DNA: TGTGCCAGTAGTTTCGCCGGGGCCACTAGCGGACGGAACACCGGGGAGCTGTTTTTT. The chain couples TRBV19 to TRBJ2-2; 8 bases align to TRBD2. This CDR3 region has 19 residues. CDR1 is LNHDA and CDR2 is SQIVND in the germline V gene (reference sequence). Trimming removed 5 bases from V and 1 base from J; junction bases left unmatched: 15.